These T cell receptor beta chains were read from a single sample in a study of blood T cells in healthy people across ages. TCRdb fed the 5' RACE reads into MiXCR, producing one record per CDR3 protein. Of about 1,600,000 distinct CDR3 sequences in the sample, around 42% were seen once. Sequencing was done on a sample of blood. These receptors were taken from a woman in her late teens or twenties in good health. Both conserved end residues are part of each CDR3.

v_call | cdr3_aa
TRBV5-1 | CASSFLPGGGNQPQHF
TRBV12-3/TRBV12-4 | CASKPGQGAHEQFF
TRBV20-1 | CSARAFAGTSGSKETQYF
TRBV13 | CASTQGAGNQPQHF
TRBV7-2 | CASSLVGGGATDTQYF
TRBV6-1 | CASSDGGSGEKLFF
TRBV28 | CASGLRIEQFF
TRBV20-1 | CSARDPQTYGYTF
TRBV14 | CASSLNRVKFF
TRBV10-3 | CAISGTQVDTQYF
TRBV15 | CATSVKGQGLVNEQYF
TRBV3-1 | CASSQSIQETQYF
TRBV20-1 | CSAPGTGIEAFF
TRBV20-1 | CSARDRTVPYEQYF
TRBV28 | CASSLYPGKGYTF
TRBV12-3/TRBV12-4 | CASSLEGDTQYF
TRBV20-1 | CSARASNRGRKNIQYF
TRBV6-1 | CASSEPGIGGMRQYF
TRBV20-1 | CSARAGTGYNEQFF
TRBV20-1 | CSARDSGLNTEAFF
TRBV9 | CASSAGVYGYTF
TRBV6-2/TRBV6-3 | CASRHTTSLTLYNEQFF
TRBV27 | CASSLTNGANGEAFF
TRBV2 | CASQIGQGIGYTF
TRBV5-6 | CASSPWDRDSYGYTF
TRBV7-9 | CASSVGQGGDTQYF
TRBV10-3 | CAISELEKNTEAFF
TRBV9 | CASSGYGSSDTQYF
TRBV7-9 | CASSIRDRSTDTQYF
TRBV28 | CASSFIFGRESEQFF
TRBV27 | CARRYGYTF
TRBV4-1 | CAGSQESQANTEAFF
TRBV9 | CASSSGTGAVDTQYF
TRBV6-1 | CASMRGPYEAFF
TRBV5-1 | CASSYGSDTEAFF
TRBV20-1 | CSARDQAPSADQPQHF
TRBV3-1 | CASSRGAWGSEQYF
TRBV20-1 | CSASGAGGYPYEQYF
TRBV12-3/TRBV12-4 | CASSLWEGAVYEQYF
TRBV4-1 | CASSLGRGNTIYF
TRBV28 | CASSLTNDRGGYTF
TRBV11-2 | CASSLDARLAVREQFF
TRBV29-1 | CSVLDPANYGYTF
TRBV2 | CASSQPQDRATGANVLTF
TRBV6-2/TRBV6-3 | CASSYSLGQADYTF
TRBV11-2 | CASSRRGGQGYYEQYF
TRBV6-1 | CASSPTSGGSDTQYF
TRBV10-3 | CAIGVHGTDTQYF
TRBV29-1 | CSVERAVNTEAFF
TRBV5-1 | CASSLASVGGAEKLFF
TRBV3-1 | CASSQDPGLAGKETQYF
TRBV27 | CASSLSGMGPLNTEAFF
TRBV4-3 | CASSHYIRGGSGELFF
TRBV9 | CASSVTSGSAEQYF
TRBV7-9 | CASSLPGLYGYTF
TRBV12-3/TRBV12-4 | CASSPSQGFAPKNIQYF
TRBV6-2/TRBV6-3 | CASSRDGVSSYNEQFF